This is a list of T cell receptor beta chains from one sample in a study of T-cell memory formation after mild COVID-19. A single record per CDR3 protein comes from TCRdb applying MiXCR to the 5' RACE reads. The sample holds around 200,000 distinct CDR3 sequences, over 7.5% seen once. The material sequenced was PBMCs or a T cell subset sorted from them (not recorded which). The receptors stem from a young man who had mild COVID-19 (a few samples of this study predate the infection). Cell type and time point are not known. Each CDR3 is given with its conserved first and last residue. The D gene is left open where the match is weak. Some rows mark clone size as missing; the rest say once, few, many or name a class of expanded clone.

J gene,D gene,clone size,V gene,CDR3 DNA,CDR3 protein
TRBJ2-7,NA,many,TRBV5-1,TGCGCCAGCAGCATGGGTCTCTGGGGCGAGCTAGTCTCCGACGAGCAGTACTTC,CASSMGLWGELVSDEQYF
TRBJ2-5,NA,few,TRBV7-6,TGTGCCAGCAGCTTAAGCAGGCCCGGGTTGGGACAAGAGACCCAGTACTTC,CASSLSRPGLGQETQYF
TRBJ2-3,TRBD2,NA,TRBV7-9,TGTGCCAGCACACCCGGGGGGGGAAACACAGATACGCAGTATTTT,CASTPGGGNTDTQYF
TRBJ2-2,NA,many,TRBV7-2,TGTGCCAGCATGAGACGGGCAGTCCTCGCCACCGGGGAGCTGTTTTTT,CASMRRAVLATGELFF
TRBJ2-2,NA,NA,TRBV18,TGTGCCAGCTCACCAACAGAGGCCAACACCGGGGAGCTGTTTTTT,CASSPTEANTGELFF
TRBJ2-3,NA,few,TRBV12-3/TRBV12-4,TGTGCCAGCAGCTCCTCGAGGGAGCTCACAGATACGCAGTATTTT,CASSSSRELTDTQYF
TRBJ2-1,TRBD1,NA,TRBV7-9,TGTGCCAGCAGCTTGGGTGGGCAGGGGGCCCACAATGAGCAGTTCTTC,CASSLGGQGAHNEQFF
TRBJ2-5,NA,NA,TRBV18,TGTGCCAGCTCAGAGTCCGGGACCCGAATAGAGACCCAGTACTTC,CASSESGTRIETQYF
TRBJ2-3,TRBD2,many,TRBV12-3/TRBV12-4,TGTGCCAGCAGTTTAGAACTAGCGGGGGGAGATACGCAGTATTTT,CASSLELAGGDTQYF
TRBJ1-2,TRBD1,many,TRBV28,TGTGCCAGCAGCGGGACAGAGAGGTACTATGGCTACACCTTC,CASSGTERYYGYTF
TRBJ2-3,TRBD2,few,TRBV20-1,TGCAGTGCTAGCAGCGGGGTCAGCACAGATACGCAGTATTTT,CSASSGVSTDTQYF
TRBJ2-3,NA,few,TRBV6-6,TGTGCCAGCAGTTACCCCCGACTTAGGGGGGGCACAGATACGCAGTATTTT,CASSYPRLRGGTDTQYF
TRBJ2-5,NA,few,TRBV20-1,TGCAGTGCTAGAAGCAAACTCGCCGCCCAGTACTTC,CSARSKLAAQYF
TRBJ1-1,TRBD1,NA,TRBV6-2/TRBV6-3,TGTGCCAGCAATATTATGACAGGGGGTGAAGCTTTCTTT,CASNIMTGGEAFF
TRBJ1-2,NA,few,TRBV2,TGTGCCAGCAGTGAACCCTCATTCGGGCGGTATGGCTACACCTTC,CASSEPSFGRYGYTF
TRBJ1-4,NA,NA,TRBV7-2,TGTGCCAGCAGCCTACAGGTCTTTAATGAAAAACTGTTTTTT,CASSLQVFNEKLFF
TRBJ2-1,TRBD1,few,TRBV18,TGTGCCAGCTCACCGGACAGGGAGACCTACAATGAGCAGTTCTTC,CASSPDRETYNEQFF
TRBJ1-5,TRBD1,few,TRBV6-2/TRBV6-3,TGTGCCAGCACCCACAGGGGGGCTGATCAGCCCCAGCATTTT,CASTHRGADQPQHF
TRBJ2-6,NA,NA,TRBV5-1,TGCGCCAGCAGCTCCACAGGCTACTATGGGGCCAACGTCCTGACTTTC,CASSSTGYYGANVLTF
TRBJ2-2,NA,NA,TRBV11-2,TGTGCCAGCAGCTTAGCGCAGTACACCGGGGAGCTGTTTTTT,CASSLAQYTGELFF
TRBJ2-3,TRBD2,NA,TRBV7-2,TGTGCCAGCAGCTCACTAGCGTGGAGCACAGATACGCAGTATTTT,CASSSLAWSTDTQYF
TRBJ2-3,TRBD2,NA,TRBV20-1,TGCAGTGCTAGATCGGGACTAGCGGGGGGGCCGGGTACGCAGTATTTT,CSARSGLAGGPGTQYF
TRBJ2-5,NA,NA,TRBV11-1,TGTGCCAGCAGCTTTACGGGACCAGCCCAGTACTTC,CASSFTGPAQYF
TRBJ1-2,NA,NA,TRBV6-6,TGTGCCAGCTACCTGGGGGCCAGGGCGATGTACTATGGCTACACCTTC,CASYLGARAMYYGYTF
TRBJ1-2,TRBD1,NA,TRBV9,TGTGCCAGCAGCGTAAGGACAGGGGGGATTGACTATGGCTACACCTTC,CASSVRTGGIDYGYTF
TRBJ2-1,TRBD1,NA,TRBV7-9,TGTGCCAGCAGCTCACCGGGACAGGGGATAGGTAGGAATGAGCAGTTCTTC,CASSSPGQGIGRNEQFF
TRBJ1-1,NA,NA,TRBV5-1,TGCGCCAGCAGCACGACGGACACCTTGAGGGGGGCTGAAGCTTTCTTT,CASSTTDTLRGAEAFF
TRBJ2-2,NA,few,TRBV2,TGTGCCAGCAGGGAGCCCGGGGAGCTGTTTTTT,CASREPGELFF
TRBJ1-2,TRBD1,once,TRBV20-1,TGCAGTGCTAGATTAGTCCAGACAGGGAGGTATGGCTACACCTTC,CSARLVQTGRYGYTF
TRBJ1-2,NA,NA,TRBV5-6,TGTGCCAGCAGCTCCGCCTGGACAGCCTATGGCTACACCTTC,CASSSAWTAYGYTF
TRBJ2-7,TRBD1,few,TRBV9,TGTGCCAGCAGCGGATATTGGGGACAGGGGAGCGAGCAGTACTTC,CASSGYWGQGSEQYF
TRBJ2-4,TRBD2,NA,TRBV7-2,TGTGCCAGCAGCTCCGGGACTAGCTCCGTTCAGTACTTC,CASSSGTSSVQYF
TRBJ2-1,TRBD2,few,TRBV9,TGTGCCAGCAGCGTTACTGTGACTAGCGGGGGCCGGTGGAGCAATGAGCAGTTCTTC,CASSVTVTSGGRWSNEQFF
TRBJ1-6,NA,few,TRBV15,TGTGCCACCCGCAAGGGGGGCGACGGGGCCCAGGCCCTCCACTTT,CATRKGGDGAQALHF
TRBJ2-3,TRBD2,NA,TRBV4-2,TGTGCCAGCAGCCATACTAGCGGGGGGAGGGGTACGCAGTATTTT,CASSHTSGGRGTQYF
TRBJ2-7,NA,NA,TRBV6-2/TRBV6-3,TGTGCCAGCAGCCGACTTAGTTTCTACGAGCAGTACTTC,CASSRLSFYEQYF
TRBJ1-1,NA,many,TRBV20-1,TGCAGTGCTAGGCCCGGGAACAATGAAGCTTTCTTT,CSARPGNNEAFF
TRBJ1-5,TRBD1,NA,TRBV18,TGTGCCAGCTCCCGGGACAGGGAGAGGTCCAATCAGCCCCAGCATTTT,CASSRDRERSNQPQHF
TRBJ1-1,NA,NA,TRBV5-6,TGTGCCAGCAGCTTGCAACAGATCACTGAAGCTTTCTTT,CASSLQQITEAFF
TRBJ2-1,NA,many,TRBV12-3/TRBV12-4,TGTGCCAGCAGTCCAGAAAACCTAGCAAATGAGCAGTTCTTC,CASSPENLANEQFF
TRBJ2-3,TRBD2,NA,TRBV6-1,TGTGCCAGCAGTGAACTAGCGGGAGGTACGCAGTATTTT,CASSELAGGTQYF
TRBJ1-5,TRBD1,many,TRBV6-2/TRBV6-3,TGTGCCAGCAGTGGGGACAGGGACCAGCCCCAGCATTTT,CASSGDRDQPQHF
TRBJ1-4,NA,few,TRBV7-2,TGTGCCAGCAGCTTAGGAAGGGGGGTTAATGAAAAACTGTTTTTT,CASSLGRGVNEKLFF
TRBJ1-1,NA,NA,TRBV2,TGTGCCAGCAGTGTCATGGCAGGTTGGAACACTGAAGCTTTCTTT,CASSVMAGWNTEAFF
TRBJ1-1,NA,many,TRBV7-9,TGTGCCAGCAGCTACTCCCGCCGGGGGGACACTGAAGCTTTCTTT,CASSYSRRGDTEAFF